The next 8 T cell receptor beta chains were all read from a single sample in a study of T cell responses to AZD1222 COVID-19 vaccine. TCRdb keeps only in-frame clones here, not all; method: immunoSEQ multiplex PCR. The table lists around 130,000 clones, 90% to 95% of them singletons. Source: peripheral blood, taken on day 0 of AZD1222 vaccination. These receptor sequences come from an adult in good health.

The chain links TRBV7-2 to TRBJ2-7; D is perhaps TRBD2 (5 bases). Germline V gives CDR1 SGHTA, CDR2 FQGNSA. The CDR3 is made up of 15 amino acids. With 1 base removed from V and 7 bases from J, the gap between germline ends came to 17 bases. The chain's CDR3 is CASSLERAAPGEQYF. The CDR3 DNA is TGTGCCAGCAGCTTAGAACGAGCGGCTCCGGGAGAGCAGTACTTC.

The chain couples TRBV2 to TRBJ2-7; 7 nucleotides match TRBD2. The junction had 10 bases not matched to a gene; V was cut back by 5 bases and J by 0 bases. In germline, CDR1 is SNHLY, CDR2 FYNNEI. This CDR3 spans 16 amino acids. The CDR3 DNA reads TGTGCCAGCAGTACGTCTGGCGGGAGAAGCTCCTACGAGCAGTACTTC. The encoded protein is CASSTSGGRSSYEQYF.

The chain couples TRBV19 to TRBJ1-5; the D is unclear. V lost 6 bases, J lost 2 bases, and 14 bases lay in between. The CDR3 loop spans 15 amino acids. CDR1 LNHDA and CDR2 SQIVND come from the germline V gene (reference sequence). The CDR3: CASSTLPRGNQPQHF. The CDR3 nucleotides are TGTGCCAGTAGCACCCTCCCTCGGGGCAATCAGCCCCAGCATTTT.

The chain joins TRBV14 to TRBJ1-4; D may be TRBD1 (6 bases). This CDR3 region has 17 residues. The germline V and J ends were trimmed by 1 base and 8 bases, with 20 bases remaining between them. Germline CDR1 and CDR2: SGHDN and FVKESK. In DNA, the CDR3 is TGTGCCAGCAGCCAAGGTGGCAGGGGACGTGTGAGGGAAAAACTGTTTTTT. Protein sequence: CASSQGGRGRVREKLFF.

This clone was observed a handful of times. The V and J genes are TRBV23-1 and TRBJ1-4; TRBD1 matches 9 bases. TRBV23-1 is an ORF, and what it does is uncertain. With V trimmed by 11 bases and J by 8 bases, 18 bases remained unmatched. The CDR3 sequence is 16 residues long. The CDR3 region is CARRPPGGQGGEKLFF. The DNA for the CDR3 is TGCGCCCGCCGTCCTCCTGGGGGACAGGGAGGGGAAAAACTGTTTTTT.

This clone was recorded only once. V is TRBV11-2 and J is TRBJ2-6, with 7 positions matching TRBD1. V dropped 0 bases and J dropped 0; count of bases not matched to a gene: 2. The CDR3 length is 17 residues. The germline gives CDR1 SGHAT, CDR2 FQNNGV. The CDR3 nucleotides read TGTGCCAGCAGCTTAGACAGGGGGTCCTCTGGGGCCAACGTCCTGACTTTC. Its protein product is CASSLDRGSSGANVLTF.

The genes are TRBV13 and TRBJ2-4; 8 bases match TRBD1. Germline V lookup: CDR1 PRHDT, CDR2 FYEKMQ (reference sequence). The length of the CDR3 is 16 residues. Trimming removed 0 bases from V and 9 bases from J; junction bases left unmatched: 10. CDR3: CASSLGIGQGVGIQYF. The CDR3 nucleotides are TGTGCCAGCAGCTTAGGGATAGGACAGGGTGTTGGCATTCAGTACTTC.

The chain joins TRBV19 to TRBJ1-5; D not resolved. Germline CDR1 is LNHDA and CDR2 is SQIVND (reference sequence). Between the trimmed V and J ends, which lost 8 bases and 3 bases, there was a span of 17 bases. This CDR3 region has 15 residues. CDR3: CASRDHRIANQPQHF. The DNA for the CDR3 is TGTGCCAGTCGGGATCACCGTATTGCCAATCAGCCCCAGCATTTT.